Each of the 20 T cell receptor beta chains below was sequenced from the same sample in a study of cytomegalovirus exposure and HLA in healthy donors. The PCR employed 60 Vbeta primers together with 13 Jbeta primers. Profiling relied on immunoSEQ multiplex PCR, and the TCRdb table lists in-frame clones only, not all of them. There are about 92,000 clones in the sample; about 83% occur only once, and approximately 5.6% lies in the top ten. Sequencing was carried out using PBMCs. Receptors originate from a woman aged 18-29 years in good health and CMV-seropositive.

The CDR3 nucleotides read TGTGCCAGCAGCTTTGGCTATGGAGGGACCTACGAGCAGTACTTC. This sequence encodes CASSFGYGGTYEQYF. The gene calls are TRBV5-4 and TRBJ2-7, with D possibly TRBD2 on 6 matching bases. The CDR3 runs to 15 residues. The V and J ends lost 2 bases and 2 bases respectively, with 14 bases between them. The germline gives CDR1 SGHNT, CDR2 YYREEE (reference sequence). Looking up the rest from reference TRBV5-4 and TRBJ2-7 gives the full variable domain: ETGVTQSPTHLIKTRGQQVTLRCSSQSGHNTVSWYQQALGQGPQFIFQYYREEENGRGNFPPRFSGLQFPNYSSELNVNALELDDSALYLCASSFGYGGTYEQYFGPGTRLTVT.

This clone was detected once. The rearrangement uses TRBV28 and TRBJ2-3; maybe TRBD1 (6 bases). This CDR3 region has 14 residues. Germline V CDR1 and CDR2: MDHEN, SYDVKM. Trimming cost V 3 bases and J 2 bases, with 9 bases left between them. The CDR3 DNA follows: TGTGCCAGCAGTTTGTGGACAGACACAGATACGCAGTATTTT. It translates to CASSLWTDTDTQYF.

This clone was counted once. The chain has TRBV7-9 and TRBJ2-3, with a weak D call TRBD2 (7 bases). V was cut by 1 base and J by 3 bases, with 17 bases left in between. The CDR3 sequence is 17 residues long. CDR1 and CDR2 (germline): SEHNR, FQNEAQ (reference sequence). CDR3 DNA: TGTGCCAGCAGCTTAGGGAGAGGGGGGGTGAAAACAGATACGCAGTATTTT. It is translated as CASSLGRGGVKTDTQYF.

The chain joins TRBV20-1 to TRBJ2-3; TRBD1 matches at 9 bases. CDR3 length equals 11 residues. V was clipped by 5 bases and J by 10 bases; unmatched bases: 4. In germline, CDR1 is DFQATT, CDR2 SNEGSKA (reference sequence). The CDR3 sequence is CSAADRGAQYF. CDR3 nucleotides: TGCAGTGCTGCGGACAGGGGAGCGCAGTATTTT.

The gene calls are TRBV6-5 and TRBJ1-3, with 7 nucleotides matching TRBD1. CDR1 MNHEY and CDR2 SVGAGI come from the germline V gene. The CDR3 runs 14 residues. V was clipped by 6 bases and J by 4 bases; unmatched bases: 6. CDR3 region: CASSQQGRGNTIYF. CDR3 sequence (DNA): TGTGCCAGCAGCCAACAGGGGCGGGGAAACACCATATATTTT.

The chain is built from TRBV4-2 and TRBJ2-2, with 12 bases fitting TRBD2. The trim removed 2 bases at V and 5 bases at J, leaving 0 bases unmatched. The V gene's germline CDR1 is LGHNA and CDR2 YNFKEQ. This CDR3 spans 15 amino acids. CDR3 sequence reads: CASSQLAGGTGELFF. The CDR3 nucleotides are TGTGCCAGCAGCCAACTAGCGGGGGGGACCGGGGAGCTGTTTTTT.

This clone appeared a few times. The rearrangement joins TRBV2 to TRBJ1-1; D is unresolved. This CDR3 comprises 13 residues. Germline V gene sequence: CDR1 SNHLY, CDR2 FYNNEI. The V end lost 10 bases, the J end lost 4 bases, and 16 bases lay between the germline ends. CDR3 coding DNA: TGTGCCAACGCATTTGAAGAGGGCACTGAAGCTTTCTTT. Its protein is CANAFEEGTEAFF.

The gene calls are TRBV7-9 and TRBJ1-2, with D possibly TRBD1 on 5 matching bases. The V gene's germline CDR1 is SEHNR and CDR2 FQNEAQ (reference sequence). The CDR3 has 14 amino acids. The V end lost 1 base, the J end lost 6 bases, and 12 bases lay between the germline ends. CDR3 loop: CASSLGGRFNGYTF. CDR3 DNA sequence: TGTGCCAGCAGCTTAGGGGGCCGGTTCAATGGCTACACCTTC.

The chain is built from TRBV7-8 and TRBJ1-3; no firm D call. The V gene's germline CDR1 is SGHVS and CDR2 FQNEAQ. Trimming stripped 3 bases from V and 0 bases from J, with 15 bases between. The CDR3 is 17 amino acids. CDR3 nucleotide sequence: TGTGCCAGCAGCTTTTCGAGGGTTGGACTCTCTGGAAACACCATATATTTT. Translating gives CASSFSRVGLSGNTIYF.

This chain links TRBV9 with TRBJ1-5; 8 bases fit TRBD1. Trimming took 1 base from V and 0 from J; bases not matched to a gene: 9. This CDR3 is built from 18 residues. CDR1 and CDR2 (germline): SGDLS, YYNGEE. The CDR3: CASSVTGGSPYSNQPQHF. The DNA of the CDR3 is TGTGCCAGCAGCGTAACAGGGGGGTCTCCTTATAGCAATCAGCCCCAGCATTTT.

The rearrangement joins TRBV29-1 to TRBJ2-7; D unclear. This CDR3 has 12 residues. From germline, CDR1 is SQVTM and CDR2 ANQGSEA. V lost 0 bases, J lost 9 bases, and 12 bases lay in between. The DNA for the CDR3 is TGCAGCGTTGAAGATCACAGCTTCGGGCAGTACTTC. Translated: CSVEDHSFGQYF.

This sequence joins TRBV10-1 and TRBJ1-5, with D possibly matching TRBD1 (5 bases). Germline-derived CDR1 and CDR2 are WNHNN and SYGVQD (reference sequence). Trimming removed 4 bases at V and 3 bases at J, with 16 bases between. CDR3 size: 16 residues. This CDR3 is CASSVRQGAFNQPQHF. CDR3 coding DNA: TGCGCCAGCAGTGTTCGGCAGGGTGCCTTCAATCAGCCCCAGCATTTT.

The chain has TRBV5-1 and TRBJ2-7, with a tentative D call TRBD1 (5 bases). Germline V lookup: CDR1 SGHRS, CDR2 YFSETQ. The CDR3 is made up of 14 amino acids. V was cut by 0 bases and J by 4 bases, with 11 bases left in between. CDR3 loop: CASSLGAGSYEQYF. The CDR3 DNA follows: TGCGCCAGCAGCTTGGGGGCAGGGTCATACGAGCAGTACTTC.

V gene TRBV4-1 combines with J gene TRBJ1-1; D possibly corresponds to TRBD1 (5 bases). Germline V lookup: CDR1 MGHRA, CDR2 YSYEKL. This CDR3 is 14 amino acids long. V lost 5 bases and J 3 bases, leaving 13 bases between the germline ends. CDR3 loop: CASSLPGGDTEAFF. CDR3 bases: TGCGCCAGCAGCTTACCCGGGGGAGACACTGAAGCTTTCTTT.

In nucleotides, the CDR3 is TGTGCCGGCCTCGGGTTAGATACGCAGTATTTT. This codes for CAGLGLDTQYF. The rearrangement links TRBV6-9 to TRBJ2-3; D uncertain. The germline V gene encodes CDR1 MNHGY and CDR2 SVAAGI. The ends were cut back, 11 bases at V and 5 bases at J, with 11 bases in the middle. The CDR3 is 11 amino acids.

This chain connects TRBV6-6 to TRBJ2-7, with 11 bases aligning to TRBD2. V dropped 5 bases and J dropped 2; count of bases not matched to a gene: 8. This CDR3 is 16 amino acids long. CDR1 and CDR2 from the germline V gene are MNHNY and SVGAGI (reference sequence). CDR3: CASSQGSGLAAYEQYF. The CDR3 nucleotides are TGTGCCAGCAGTCAAGGCTCGGGACTAGCGGCCTACGAGCAGTACTTC.

V usage is TRBV14 and J usage is TRBJ2-3; D is undetermined. The germline V gene encodes CDR1 SGHDN and CDR2 FVKESK. V was trimmed by 0 bases and J by 8 bases, leaving 9 bases between them. CDR3 length equals 13 residues. The CDR3 spells CASSQDRVGTQYF. The CDR3 bases are TGTGCCAGCAGCCAAGATCGTGTCGGTACGCAGTATTTT.

This clone was picked up one time. The CDR3 DNA reads TGTGCCAGCAACCCCGGGACAGGGATCCCCGGGGAGCTGTTTTTT. This translates into CASNPGTGIPGELFF. V gene TRBV6-1 combines with J gene TRBJ2-2; TRBD1 matches at 9 bases. After removal of 7 bases from V and 6 bases from J, the junction contained 9 bases not matched to a gene. Germline values: CDR1 MNHNS, CDR2 SASEGT. The CDR3 runs 15 residues.

This chain connects TRBV28 to TRBJ2-7; D remains unclear. The germline gives CDR1 MDHEN, CDR2 SYDVKM. The V and J ends lost 7 bases and 0 bases respectively, with 7 bases between them. This CDR3 spans 12 amino acids. The CDR3 DNA reads TGTGCCAGCAATACATTCTCCTACGAGCAGTACTTC. Its protein is CASNTFSYEQYF.

The chain couples TRBV5-1 to TRBJ1-1; tentatively, D is TRBD1 (5 bases). The CDR3 spans 13 residues. Trimming took off 4 bases at V and 4 bases at J, with 11 bases between the two ends. Per the germline V gene, CDR1 is SGHRS and CDR2 is YFSETQ. The DNA for the CDR3 is TGCGCCAGCAGCGAAATTAGGGGCACTGAAGCTTTCTTT. This translates into CASSEIRGTEAFF.